The 27 T cell receptor beta chains in this list originate from one sample, sequenced in a study of spatial heterogeneity in lung cancer. Study observations and caveats: Counts that tracked tumor mutation counts were those of expanded intratumoral alpha and beta TCRs.

Documented time point: sample taken at primary tumor resection. Each CDR3 protein gets one entry after TCRdb re-called the 5' RACE reads with MiXCR. The table lists about 3,500 distinct CDR3 sequences, around 5% of them singletons. Antigens for these TCRs are unknown. The specimen was lung tumor tissue, collected at surgery. All receptors derive from a female donor with early-stage non-small cell lung cancer.

This clonotype came up a few times. The J gene is TRBJ2-1, the V gene TRBV27; possibly TRBD2 for D (5 bases). CDR1 MNHEY and CDR2 SMNVEV come from the germline V gene (reference sequence). V dropped 4 bases and J dropped 2 bases, with 12 bases sitting between them. The length of the CDR3 is 15 residues. The CDR3 DNA sequence: TGTGCCAGCAGTTCCTCTAGCCTGGCCTACAATGAGCAGTTCTTC. Protein product: CASSSSSLAYNEQFF.

The table lists this clonotype with many counts. V is TRBV7-8 and J is TRBJ1-2; 9 bases fit TRBD1. The CDR3 is 16 amino acids. V gave up 3 bases and J gave up 4 bases; unmatched junction bases: 9. Per the germline V gene, CDR1 is SGHVS and CDR2 is FQNEAQ. In nucleotides, the CDR3 is TGTGCCAGCAGCTTCCGGGGGACAGGGATGGGCTATGGCTACACCTTC. It is translated as CASSFRGTGMGYGYTF.

This clonotype has only a few counts. The rearrangement joins TRBV12-3 or TRBV12-4 to TRBJ1-1; a weak D match, TRBD1 (5 bases). V was cut by 5 bases and J by 4 bases, with 11 bases left in between. The CDR3 is 13 amino acids. CDR3 sequence reads: CASSLGGGTEAFF. Written as DNA, the CDR3 is TGTGCCAGCAGTCTTGGGGGTGGCACTGAAGCTTTCTTT.

The sample holds many counts of this clonotype. Compared with germline, one end of the junction differs, possibly owing to a read error. The V gene is TRBV6-6, the J gene TRBJ2-5, with D uncertain. The CDR3 covers 15 residues. Germline CDR1 is MNHNY and CDR2 is SVGAGI (reference sequence). This CDR3 reads CVSTPTGQSRETQYF. CDR3 sequence (DNA): TGTGTCAGCACCCCGACTGGGCAGTCCCGGGAGACCCAGTACTTC.

This clonotype was seen repeatedly, ten times or more. The chain recombines TRBV6-2 or TRBV6-3 with TRBJ2-1, with 8 positions matching TRBD1. V was pared by 6 bases and J by 10 bases, with 14 bases of the junction left unmatched. This CDR3 has 15 residues. Germline V gives CDR1 MNHEY, CDR2 SVGEGT. CDR3 DNA sequence: TGTGCCAGCAGCCGATCGACAGGGGCCGCTTGGGAGCAGTTCTTC. Translation gives CASSRSTGAAWEQFF.

By its share, this clonotype is medium-sized. The chain is built from TRBV5-1 and TRBJ2-3; D gene unclear. The CDR3 contains 16 residues. Per the germline V gene, CDR1 is SGHRS and CDR2 is YFSETQ. V was trimmed by 1 base and J by 1 base, leaving 13 bases between them. The CDR3 loop is CASSLYLPIGTDTQYF. The CDR3 nucleotides are TGCGCCAGCAGCTTGTACCTCCCGATCGGCACAGATACGCAGTATTTT.

This clonotype showed up just a few times. V usage is TRBV2 and J usage is TRBJ2-4; 7 nucleotides agree with TRBD1. The length of the CDR3 is 15 residues. V lost 2 bases and J lost 3; bases outside the gene matches: 4. Germline assignment: CDR1 SNHLY and CDR2 FYNNEI. This CDR3 reads CASSERQGIKNIQYF. CDR3 nucleotides: TGTGCCAGCAGTGAAAGACAGGGAATCAAAAACATTCAGTACTTC.

This clonotype was recorded many times. The chain links TRBV5-5 to TRBJ2-1; 8 positions agree with TRBD1. After removal of 4 bases from V and 3 bases from J, the junction contained 3 bases not matched to a gene. CDR3 length equals 14 residues. From germline, CDR1 is SGHKS and CDR2 YYEKEE (reference sequence). The CDR3 DNA is TGTGCCAGCAGCCAGGGACAGGTCTACAATGAGCAGTTCTTC. Translating it yields CASSQGQVYNEQFF. Using reference TRBV5-5 and TRBJ2-1 for the parts outside the CDR3, the full variable domain is DAGVTQSPTHLIKTRGQQVTLRCSPISGHKSVSWYQQVLGQGPQFIFQYYEKEERGRGNFPDRFSARQFPNYSSELNVNALLLGDSALYLCASSQGQVYNEQFFGPGTRLTVL.

This clonotype was observed many times. The chain links TRBV16 to TRBJ1-5; possibly TRBD1 for D (5 bases). Trimming cost V 4 bases and J 6 bases, with 13 bases left between them. This CDR3 spans 14 amino acids. Germline-derived CDR1 and CDR2 are KGHSY and FQNENV. The CDR3 region has the DNA TGTGCCAGCAGCCCTAATCTGGGGGGTCAGCCCCAGCATTTT. Translating it yields CASSPNLGGQPQHF.

At least ten counts were recorded for this clonotype. This chain links TRBV6-6 with TRBJ2-5; the match to TRBD1 covers 10 bases. The CDR3 sequence is 14 residues long. CDR1 MNHNY and CDR2 SVGAGI come from the germline V gene (reference sequence). With V trimmed by 5 bases and J by 2 bases, 2 bases remained unmatched. The CDR3 here is CASSGQGGQETQYF. The CDR3 DNA reads TGTGCCAGCAGTGGACAGGGGGGGCAAGAGACCCAGTACTTC.

By share, this clonotype counts as large. The V call is TRBV6-5, the J call TRBJ2-7; 12 bases match TRBD1. CDR3 length equals 14 residues. Germline loops: CDR1 MNHEY, CDR2 SVGAGI. Trimming took 2 bases from V and 6 from J; bases not matched to a gene: 2. CDR3 sequence reads: CASSYGTGGIEQYF. Written as DNA, the CDR3 is TGTGCCAGCAGTTACGGGACAGGGGGCATCGAGCAGTACTTC.

This clonotype is classed as medium-sized (0.01 to 0.1%). J is TRBJ1-2 and V is TRBV12-3 or TRBV12-4; TRBD1 is a possible D gene (6 bases). The CDR3 contains 14 residues. V was shortened by 6 bases and J by 4 bases, with 15 bases between the two germline ends. CDR3 nucleotide sequence: TGTGCCAGCAGACCTACAGGGTCCCTCTATGGCTACACCTTC. Encoded protein: CASRPTGSLYGYTF.

This clonotype is termed large. The chain carries TRBV5-1 and TRBJ1-2; D ambiguous. CDR3 size: 13 residues. V was shortened by 5 bases and J by 0 bases, with 8 bases between the two germline ends. Looked up from germline, CDR1 is SGHRS and CDR2 is YFSETQ. The CDR3 nucleotides are TGCGCCAGCAGAGGAGAAGCTAACTATGGCTACACCTTC. Translation gives CASRGEANYGYTF.

This clonotype was seen many times. The chain joins TRBV6-5 to TRBJ2-6; 7 bases match TRBD1. After removal of 1 base from V and 1 base from J, the junction contained 4 bases not matched to a gene. The CDR3 totals 17 residues. CDR1 MNHEY and CDR2 SVGAGI come from the germline V gene. Written as DNA, the CDR3 is TGTGCCAGCAGTTACTTGGGACAGACTTCTGGGGCCAACGTCCTGACTTTC. This encodes CASSYLGQTSGANVLTF.

By frequency in the sample, this clonotype is medium-sized. This chain links TRBV28 with TRBJ2-7; unclear D gene. CDR1 is MDHEN and CDR2 is SYDVKM in the germline V gene. This CDR3 contains 11 residues. Trimming stripped 4 bases from V and 4 bases from J, with 5 bases between. This CDR3 reads CASSYQYEQYF. CDR3 in DNA: TGTGCCAGCAGTTACCAATACGAGCAGTACTTC.

This clonotype has ten or more counts. J is TRBJ2-7 and V is TRBV7-2, with 7 bases fitting TRBD1. V shed 5 bases and J 0 bases; nucleotides not matched to a gene: 10. Per germline, CDR1 SGHTA and CDR2 FQGNSA. The CDR3 covers 16 residues. CDR3 sequence (DNA): TGTGCCAGCAGCCTCGACGGGACAGCGAGCTCCTACGAGCAGTACTTC. It specifies CASSLDGTASSYEQYF. The complete variable domain, with remaining parts taken from reference TRBV7-2 and TRBJ2-7, reads GAGVSQSPSNKVTEKGKDVELRCDPISGHTALYWYRQSLGQGLEFLIYFQGNSAPDKSGLPSDRFSAERTGGSVSTLTIQRTQQEDSAVYLCASSLDGTASSYEQYFGPGTRLTVT.

This clonotype was picked up many times. The rearrangement uses TRBV15 and TRBJ2-7, with 7 bases that match TRBD1. This CDR3 has 16 amino acids. Germline V gene data show CDR1 as LNHNV and CDR2 as YYDKDF (reference sequence). Germline trimming cut 5 bases from V and 2 bases from J; bases unmatched to any gene: 12. CDR3 sequence: CATSAAANRGPYEQYF. The CDR3 DNA is TGTGCCACCAGCGCGGCTGCTAACAGGGGTCCCTACGAGCAGTACTTC.

This clonotype was counted many times. The rearrangement links TRBV7-9 to TRBJ1-2; 7 positions match TRBD1. The CDR3 has 15 amino acids. Germline V gene data show CDR1 as SEHNR and CDR2 as FQNEAQ (reference sequence). V shed 8 bases, J shed 5 bases, and the junction held 14 bases outside the gene matches. This chain's CDR3 is CASVRVTGANYGYTF. CDR3 coding DNA: TGTGCCAGCGTCCGGGTAACAGGGGCGAATTATGGCTACACCTTC.

Relative to its sample, this clonotype is medium-sized (0.01 to 0.1%). The chain links TRBV27 to TRBJ2-1; 11 nucleotides line up with TRBD2. The CDR3 runs to 16 residues. Germline trimming cut 6 bases from V and 3 bases from J; bases unmatched to any gene: 7. Per germline, CDR1 MNHEY and CDR2 SMNVEV (reference sequence). CDR3 DNA sequence: TGTGCCAGCAGACCTCTAGCGGGGGGCCTCTACAATGAGCAGTTCTTC. It codes for CASRPLAGGLYNEQFF.

This clonotype appeared many times. CDR3 amino acids: CSASLANYGYTF. The CDR3 DNA reads as TGCAGTGCCAGTCTAGCTAACTATGGCTACACCTTC. The chain has TRBV20-1 and TRBJ1-2; D uncertain. CDR1 and CDR2 from the germline V gene are DFQATT and SNEGSKA (reference sequence). The CDR3 covers 12 residues. The V end lost 6 bases, the J end lost 0 bases, and 8 bases lay between the germline ends.

This clonotype counts as medium-sized. This chain joins TRBV12-3 or TRBV12-4 and TRBJ1-5; possible D gene TRBD1, 5 bases. The CDR3 has 15 amino acids. Trimming took off 8 bases at V and 4 bases at J, with 18 bases between the two ends. In DNA, the CDR3 is TGTGCCAGCGCCTCTCGTTCGGGGACGAATCAGCCCCAGCATTTT. This sequence encodes CASASRSGTNQPQHF.

This clonotype has at least ten counts. The chain recombines TRBV6-5 with TRBJ1-3; TRBD1 aligns across 8 bases. The CDR3 has 15 amino acids. Trimming at V came to 4 bases and at J to 3 bases, leaving 5 bases not matched to a gene. Germline V gene data show CDR1 as MNHEY and CDR2 as SVGAGI. The CDR3 nucleotides are TGTGCCAGCAGTTTAGGACAGGGTGGTGGAAACACCATATATTTT. Its translation is CASSLGQGGGNTIYF.

By share, this clonotype ranks as medium-sized. CDR3 DNA: TGTGCCAGCAGCGCGACGGGGGGGTCGGACCCTACGCAGTATTTT. The encoded protein is CASSATGGSDPTQYF. V and J are TRBV7-2 and TRBJ2-3, with TRBD2 matching 8 bases. Germline CDR1 and CDR2: SGHTA and FQGNSA. This CDR3 spans 15 amino acids. Germline trimming cut 5 bases from V and 8 bases from J; bases unmatched to any gene: 12. The full variable domain, rest sourced from reference TRBV7-2 and TRBJ2-3, is GAGVSQSPSNKVTEKGKDVELRCDPISGHTALYWYRQSLGQGLEFLIYFQGNSAPDKSGLPSDRFSAERTGGSVSTLTIQRTQQEDSAVYLCASSATGGSDPTQYFGPGTRLTVL.

This chain joins TRBV4-1 and TRBJ2-7; a weak D match, TRBD2 (5 bases). Germline V CDR1 and CDR2: MGHRA, YSYEKL. This CDR3 region has 13 residues. Trimming cost V 8 bases and J 1 base, with 12 bases left between them. CDR3 region: CASQDAGSYEQYF. The CDR3 DNA reads as TGCGCCAGCCAAGATGCGGGTTCCTACGAGCAGTACTTC.

In its sample, this clonotype is medium-sized. The chain uses TRBV9 and TRBJ1-4; D not certain. The CDR3 is 15 amino acids. From germline, CDR1 is SGDLS and CDR2 YYNGEE. V lost 1 base and J lost 0, with 7 bases in between. The CDR3 reads CASSVSSTTNEKLFF. The DNA for the CDR3 is TGTGCCAGCAGCGTATCGTCTACAACTAATGAAAAACTGTTTTTT.

In this sample, this clonotype is medium-sized. This rearrangement joins TRBV2 to TRBJ2-7, with D perhaps matching TRBD1 or TRBD2 (5 bases each). CDR1 is SNHLY and CDR2 is FYNNEI in the germline V gene. Trimming left V 9 bases short and J 6 bases short, with 9 bases between. The CDR3 length is 10 residues. DNA of the CDR3: TGTGCCAGTGAGGGGTTCGAGCAGTACTTC. It encodes CASEGFEQYF.

This rearrangement joins TRBV19 to TRBJ2-2, with D perhaps TRBD1 or TRBD2 (5 bases each). The CDR3 extends over 14 amino acids. The ends were cut back, 5 bases at V and 6 bases at J, with 13 bases in the middle. The germline V gene encodes CDR1 LNHDA and CDR2 SQIVND (reference sequence). CDR3 DNA: TGTGCCAGTAGTTTCCAGATGGGGGCCGGGGAGCTGTTTTTT. This translates into CASSFQMGAGELFF.